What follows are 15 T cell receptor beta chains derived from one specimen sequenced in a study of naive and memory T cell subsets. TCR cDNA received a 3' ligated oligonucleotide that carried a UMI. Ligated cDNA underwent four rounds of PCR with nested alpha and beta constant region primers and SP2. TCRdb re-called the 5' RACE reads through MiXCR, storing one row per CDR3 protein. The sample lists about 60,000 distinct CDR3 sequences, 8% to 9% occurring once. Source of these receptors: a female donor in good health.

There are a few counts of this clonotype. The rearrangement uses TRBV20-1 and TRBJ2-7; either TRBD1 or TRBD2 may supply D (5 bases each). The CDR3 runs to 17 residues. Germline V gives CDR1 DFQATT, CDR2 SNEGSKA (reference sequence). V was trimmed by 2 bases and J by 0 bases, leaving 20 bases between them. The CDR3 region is CSARRWDPELPSYEQYF. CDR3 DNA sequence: TGCAGTGCTAGACGTTGGGACCCAGAATTACCCTCCTACGAGCAGTACTTC.

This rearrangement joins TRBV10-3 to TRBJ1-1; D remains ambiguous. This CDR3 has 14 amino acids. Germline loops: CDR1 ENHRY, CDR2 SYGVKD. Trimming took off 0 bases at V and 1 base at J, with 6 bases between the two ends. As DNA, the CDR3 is TGTGCCATCAGTGAGTCGAGGACGAACACTGAAGCTTTCTTT. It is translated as CAISESRTNTEAFF.

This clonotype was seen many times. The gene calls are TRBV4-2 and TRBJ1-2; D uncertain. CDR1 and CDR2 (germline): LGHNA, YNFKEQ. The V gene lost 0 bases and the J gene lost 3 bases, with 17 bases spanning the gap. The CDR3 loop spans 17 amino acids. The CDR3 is CASSQDAVRGIDYGYTF. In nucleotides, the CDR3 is TGTGCCAGCAGCCAAGACGCCGTACGAGGCATTGACTATGGCTACACCTTC.

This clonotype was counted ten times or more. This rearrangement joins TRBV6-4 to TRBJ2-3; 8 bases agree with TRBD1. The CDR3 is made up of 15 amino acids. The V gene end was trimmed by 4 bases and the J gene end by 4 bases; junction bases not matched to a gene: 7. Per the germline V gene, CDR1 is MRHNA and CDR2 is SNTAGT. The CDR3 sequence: CASSAATGAADTQYF. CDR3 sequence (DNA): TGTGCCAGCAGTGCCGCGACAGGGGCCGCAGATACGCAGTATTTT.

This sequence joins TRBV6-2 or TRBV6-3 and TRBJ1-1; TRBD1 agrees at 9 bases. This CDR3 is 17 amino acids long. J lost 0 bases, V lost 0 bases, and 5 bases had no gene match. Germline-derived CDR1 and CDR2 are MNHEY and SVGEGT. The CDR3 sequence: CASSYSNRGRMNTEAFF. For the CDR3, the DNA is TGTGCCAGCAGTTACTCAAACAGGGGGCGGATGAACACTGAAGCTTTCTTT.

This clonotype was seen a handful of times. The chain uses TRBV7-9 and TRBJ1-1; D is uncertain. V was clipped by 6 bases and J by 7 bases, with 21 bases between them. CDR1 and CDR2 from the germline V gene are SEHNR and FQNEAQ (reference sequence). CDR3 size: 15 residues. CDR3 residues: CASRQEGSAFSEAFF. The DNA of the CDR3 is TGTGCCAGCAGGCAAGAGGGTTCTGCATTCAGTGAAGCTTTCTTT.

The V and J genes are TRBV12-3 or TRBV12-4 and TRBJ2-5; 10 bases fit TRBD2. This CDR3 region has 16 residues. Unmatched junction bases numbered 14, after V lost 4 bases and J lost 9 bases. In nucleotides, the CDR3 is TGTGCCAGCAGTTCCAGGACTAGCGGCGTCGTATGGTCCCAGTACTTC. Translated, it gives CASSSRTSGVVWSQYF.

The CDR3 coding sequence is TGTGCCAGCAGCCCCGGACTAGCGGGAGAGCAAGAGACCCAGTACTTC. Its translation: CASSPGLAGEQETQYF. The rearrangement joins TRBV12-3 or TRBV12-4 to TRBJ2-5, with TRBD2 matching over 13 bases. The junction had 6 bases not matched to a gene; V was cut back by 6 bases and J by 2 bases. The CDR3 loop spans 16 amino acids.

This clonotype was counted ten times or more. Here the CDR3 reads CASSSDSYEQYF. CDR3 in DNA: TGCGCCAGCAGCTCGGATAGCTACGAGCAGTACTTC. V and J are TRBV5-1 and TRBJ2-7; D is unresolved. V gave up 3 bases and J gave up 3 bases, with 7 bases separating them. Germline loops: CDR1 SGHRS, CDR2 YFSETQ. The CDR3 sequence is 12 residues long.

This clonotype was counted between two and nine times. The CDR3 nucleotides read TGCGCCAGCAGAGTCGCAGGGGGCGCTGAAGCTTTCTTT. Translating it yields CASRVAGGAEAFF. J is TRBJ1-1 and V is TRBV10-2, with 8 bases lining up with TRBD1. There are 13 residues in the CDR3. Germline V gene sequence: CDR1 WSHSY, CDR2 SAAADI. V lost 6 bases, J lost 6 bases, and 6 bases stayed unmatched.

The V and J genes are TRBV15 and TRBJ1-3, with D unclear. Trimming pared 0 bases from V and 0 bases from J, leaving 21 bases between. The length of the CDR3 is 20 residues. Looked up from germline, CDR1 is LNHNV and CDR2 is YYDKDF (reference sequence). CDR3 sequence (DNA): TGTGCCACCAGCAGAGATCTTTCTATCGCTCAGGCCCGCTCTGGAAACACCATATATTTT. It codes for CATSRDLSIAQARSGNTIYF.

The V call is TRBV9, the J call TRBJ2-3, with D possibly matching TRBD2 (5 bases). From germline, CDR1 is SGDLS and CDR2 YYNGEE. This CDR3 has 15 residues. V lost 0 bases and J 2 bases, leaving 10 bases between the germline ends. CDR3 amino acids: CASSVDSGITDTQYF. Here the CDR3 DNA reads TGTGCCAGCAGCGTAGATTCGGGGATCACAGATACGCAGTATTTT.

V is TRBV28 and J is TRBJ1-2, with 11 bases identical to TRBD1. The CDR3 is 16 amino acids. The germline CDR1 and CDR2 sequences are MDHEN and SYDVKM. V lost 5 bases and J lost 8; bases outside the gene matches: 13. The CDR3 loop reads CASSRGQGVTPRGYTF. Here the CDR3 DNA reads TGTGCCAGCAGTCGGGGACAGGGGGTTACCCCCCGCGGCTACACCTTC.

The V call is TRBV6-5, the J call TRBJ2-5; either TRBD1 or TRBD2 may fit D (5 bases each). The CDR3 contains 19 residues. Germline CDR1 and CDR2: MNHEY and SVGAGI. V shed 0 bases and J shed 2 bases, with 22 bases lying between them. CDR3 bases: TGTGCCAGCAGTTACTCGCCGAAACCGGGACGGTACCTTCAAGAGACCCAGTACTTC. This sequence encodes CASSYSPKPGRYLQETQYF.

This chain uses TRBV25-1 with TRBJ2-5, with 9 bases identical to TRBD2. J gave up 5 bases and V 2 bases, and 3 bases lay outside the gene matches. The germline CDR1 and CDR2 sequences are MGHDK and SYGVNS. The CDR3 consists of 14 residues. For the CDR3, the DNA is TGTGCCAGCAGTGAAGCGGGGGGGCCTGAGACCCAGTACTTC. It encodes CASSEAGGPETQYF.